The present entry profiles one TCR beta chain with its context. Its antigen is currently not known. Per-base quality was not reported, and no clone a single base away is much larger than it. TCRbeta CDR3 regions were immunosequenced from genomic DNA with the immunoSEQ Assay. Before high-throughput sequencing, genomic DNA was amplified using bias-controlled multiplex PCR. The paper's data handling went like this. To quantify the absolute abundance of each unique TCRbeta CDR3 region, the sequences were collapsed and filtered. Clonality, defined as 1 minus Pielou's evenness, was calculated using productive rearrangements only. A previously published method was used to identify clones whose frequencies were significantly greater in on-treatment samples than in baseline samples. Drawn from immuneACCESS, this table holds only the in-frame rearrangements with V and J called that TCRdb kept. Clones are partly lost; checked studies trace under half to an unresolved V gene and leave the rest unexplained. That table supplies the V and J calls and clone size; D and trimming were determined from the DNA. The sample table holds 15,000 to 20,000 clones, of which roughly 71% were seen once. 20% to 25% of the sample is in the top ten clones.

This sample stems from a study of sequential checkpoint blockade in melanoma (dated by TCRdb to the late 2010s). In terms of the full investigation: In a 1:1 randomization, patients received either first-line nivolumab then ipilimumab (arm A) or ipilimumab then nivolumab (arm B). Both trial sequences were followed by maintenance nivolumab.

Interpreted using the paper, the treatment or condition label stands for: randomized to nivolumab then ipilimumab (arm A) or the reverse (arm B). None of the trial patients had been given prior DNA-damaging chemotherapy. A FACS Aria II flow cytometer was used to sort live CD3+CD8+ cells that were negative for CD19 and CD56 from thawed PBMCs. Samples came from patients with melanoma in CheckMate 064, a randomized, open-label phase II trial of sequential checkpoint blockade. Leukapheresis was used to collect peripheral blood mononuclear cells, which were then purified with Ficoll-Paque and frozen in human serum with 10% DMSO. Immediately after sorting, the purity of the sorted blood CD3+CD8+ cells was confirmed to be >95%, and DNA was then extracted. Points the paper makes about the study in general: The response-prediction model combining TCR metrics and mutation burden needs validation in larger, independent patient cohorts.

Trimming leaves V shorter by 0 bases and J shorter by 3 bases, with the junction holding 8 bases beyond the gene matches. The CDR3 spans 16 residues, from the cysteine through the phenylalanine. The CDR3 DNA has 48 bases and is translated from base 1. The germline V gene specifies SGHTA as CDR1 and FQGNSA as CDR2. Sequences were derived from CD8+ T cells sorted from blood (inferred from file names), sampled from a patient given nivolumab and ipilimumab in sequence. The chain couples TRBV7-2 to TRBJ2-7, with TRBD1 matching 7 junction bases. The TCR comes from a human donor with melanoma. The sequence in DNA is TGTGCCAGCAGCTTAGCAGTAAATAACAGGGGCTACGAGCAGTACTTC. The translation is CASSLAVNNRGYEQYF.